A single sample gave rise to the 10 T cell receptor beta chains below, sequenced in a study of regulatory T cells in long-lasting Graves disease. Building the TCR beta libraries relied on iRepertoire HTBI primers, and CDR3 regions underwent Arm-PCR. TCRdb passed the multiplex PCR reads through MiXCR, listing each CDR3 protein once. Of roughly 260,000 distinct CDR3 sequences listed, under 20% are singletons. Sample time point: newly diagnosed GD, antithyroid drugs for less than 3 months. Construction of the TCR library relied on RNA isolated from PBMCs. These same records also appear under a second study, on T cells in Graves' hyperthyroidism and ophthalmopathy.

The specimen comprised peripheral blood mononuclear cells (PBMCs), sampled at new diagnosis, from a patient treated with antithyroid drugs. These receptors were collected from a woman in her twenties or thirties with Graves disease.

The V gene is TRBV20-1, the J gene TRBJ2-5; 9 nucleotides agree with TRBD2. There are 16 residues in the CDR3. The J segment lost 5 bases and the V segment lost 0 bases, leaving 10 bases of the junction unmatched. Germline V gene sequence: CDR1 DFQATT, CDR2 SNEGSKA (reference sequence). The DNA for the CDR3 is TGCAGTGCTAGAGACCCCCCGGCGGGGGGGCCTGAGACCCAGTACTTC. This sequence encodes CSARDPPAGGPETQYF.

This clonotype came up a few times. A much larger clone lies a single base off, so this may be a read error. The chain employs TRBV7-9 and TRBJ1-1; D is unresolved. V was pared by 4 bases and J by 0 bases, with 6 bases between. Germline V gene lookup returns CDR1 SEHNR and CDR2 FQNEAQ (reference sequence). There are 13 residues in the CDR3. As DNA, the CDR3 is TGTGCCAGCAGCTCCCGTTTGAACACTGAAGCTTTCTTT. It translates to CASSSRLNTEAFF.

This clonotype was picked up many times. The chain employs TRBV29-1 and TRBJ2-7; 10 nucleotides agree with TRBD1. Per the germline V gene, CDR1 is SQVTM and CDR2 is ANQGSEA. V was pared by 6 bases and J by 6 bases, with 8 bases of the junction left unmatched. This CDR3 contains 13 residues. CDR3 protein: CSVPGTGALEQYF. The CDR3 region has the DNA TGCAGCGTCCCCGGGACAGGGGCCCTCGAGCAGTACTTC.

This clonotype was seen many times. Compared with germline, one end of the junction differs, possibly owing to a read error. The V and J genes are TRBV7-2 and TRBJ2-3; 8 nucleotides match TRBD1. This CDR3 has 15 residues. Germline CDR1 and CDR2: SGHTA and FQGNSA. CDR3 nucleotide sequence: TGTGCCAACAGCCCGGACAGGGTGCACCGCGATACGCAGTATTTT. Translating it yields CANSPDRVHRDTQYF.

This clonotype was seen many times. The V gene is TRBV2, the J gene TRBJ1-1; no firm D call. In germline, CDR1 is SNHLY, CDR2 FYNNEI. This CDR3 is built from 14 residues. V was trimmed by 7 bases and J by 6 bases, leaving 18 bases between them. For the CDR3, the DNA is TGTGCCAGCAAACCGATAGGATATAGCGCTGAAGCTTTCTTT. Protein: CASKPIGYSAEAFF.

This clonotype came up many times. This sequence joins TRBV19 and TRBJ2-3; 7 nucleotides align to TRBD2. Germline V lookup: CDR1 LNHDA, CDR2 SQIVND (reference sequence). J lost 1 base, V lost 9 bases, and 4 bases had no gene match. CDR3 size: 13 residues. CDR3 amino acids: CASHRGGTDTQYF. CDR3 in DNA: TGTGCCAGCCACCGGGGGGGCACAGATACGCAGTATTTT.

The chain links TRBV5-1 to TRBJ2-7; TRBD1 aligns across 12 bases. This CDR3 has 15 amino acids. V dropped 3 bases and J dropped 3; count of bases not matched to a gene: 4. Germline values: CDR1 SGHRS, CDR2 YFSETQ. CDR3 DNA: TGCGCCAGCAGCTGGGGACAGGGGGCGGTCTACGAGCAGTACTTC. This gives the protein CASSWGQGAVYEQYF. Full variable domain (outside the CDR3, taken from reference TRBV5-1 and TRBJ2-7): KAGVTQTPRYLIKTRGQQVTLSCSPISGHRSVSWYQQTPGQGLQFLFEYFSETQRNKGNFPGRFSGRQFSNSRSEMNVSTLELGDSALYLCASSWGQGAVYEQYFGPGTRLTVT.

There are many counts of this clonotype. The chain joins TRBV7-9 to TRBJ1-1; no clear D gene. This CDR3 has 14 amino acids. V was clipped by 0 bases and J by 4 bases, with 9 bases between them. Germline V gene lookup returns CDR1 SEHNR and CDR2 FQNEAQ (reference sequence). Written as DNA, the CDR3 is TGTGCCAGCAGCTTAGCGCTGAGTGGCACTGAAGCTTTCTTT. Translating gives CASSLALSGTEAFF.

Remarks on this clonotype: With only one base between it and a far larger clone, this is likely a read error. The chain employs TRBV6-4 and TRBJ2-5, with 8 bases matching TRBD2. CDR1 is MRHNA, CDR2 SNTAGT, per germline. This CDR3 has 16 amino acids. The trim removed 5 bases at V and 2 bases at J, leaving 10 bases unmatched. The CDR3 is CASSLRQRGKQETQYF. The CDR3 region has the DNA TGTGCCAGCAGTCTCAGGCAGCGGGGGAAACAAGAGACCCAGTACTTC.

With regard to this clonotype: One junction end does not reproduce the germline sequence, and a read error may be involved. This sequence joins TRBV7-7 and TRBJ2-1, with 8 bases that match TRBD2. The CDR3 consists of 14 residues. From germline, CDR1 is SSHAT and CDR2 FNYEAQ (reference sequence). The CDR3 here is CASSYRGGDNEQFF. In DNA, the CDR3 is TGTGCTAGCAGCTACCGGGGGGGAGACAATGAGCAGTTCTTC.